The 15 T cell receptor beta chains reported below all come from one sample, sequenced in a study of Graves' ophthalmopathy and Graves' hyperthyroidism (dated by TCRdb to 2017 to 2018). Instrument used: Illumina HiSeq 2000. TCR beta CDR3 regions were amplified from RNA transcripts for repertoire sequencing. HTBI primers and the Qiagen OneStep RT-PCR kit were used in a first-round RT-PCR, which was followed by a second-round multiplex PCR, size selection and purification. TCRdb took the public reads, trimmed them with fastp at Q25, ran MiXCR for clone calling and kept in-frame beta chains. Rows are combined by CDR3 protein, so each entry shows the most common genes and DNA. The sample table records some 1.1 million distinct CDR3 sequences; about 40% of these occur just once. The top ten constitute over 8.5% of the sample. Sequencing used peripheral blood or thyroid tissue (not recorded which). Every receptor here comes from an adult man with Graves' hyperthyroidism.

There are many counts of this clonotype. This chain uses TRBV29-1 with TRBJ2-7; D tentatively fits TRBD1 or TRBD2 (5 bases each). Germline loops: CDR1 SQVTM, CDR2 ANQGSEA. V shed 2 bases and J shed 5 bases, with 13 bases lying between them. The CDR3 sequence is 13 residues long. The CDR3 coding sequence is TGCAGCGTTGAATTCCCAGGGAGACACGAGCAGTACTTC. This sequence encodes CSVEFPGRHEQYF.

A note on this clonotype: A single base separates this from a much larger clone, so it may be a read error. The CDR3 protein is CASSFRDRETQYF. CDR3 in DNA: TGTGCCAGCAGCTTCCGGGACAGAGAGACCCAGTACTTC. The chain has TRBV7-9 and TRBJ2-5; TRBD1 agrees at 7 bases. CDR3 length equals 13 residues. Unmatched junction bases numbered 2, after V lost 3 bases and J lost 4 bases. Per germline, CDR1 SEHNR and CDR2 FQNEAQ (reference sequence).

This clonotype was observed a few times. V is TRBV3-1 and J is TRBJ1-3; D is ambiguous. Germline values: CDR1 LGHDT, CDR2 YNNKEL (reference sequence). Trimming took 1 base from V and 3 from J, leaving 7 bases between them. This CDR3 is 14 amino acids long. The CDR3 bases are TGTGCCAGCAGCCAAGCCGCCTTTGGAAACACCATATATTTT. This codes for CASSQAAFGNTIYF.

This clonotype has only one observation. A much more abundant neighbour one base away suggests this may be a read error. In DNA form, the CDR3 reads TGCGCCAGCGGCTTGGACGGGGCTCAGCCCCAGCATTTT. It encodes CASGLDGAQPQHF. The rearrangement links TRBV5-1 to TRBJ1-5, with a possible D match to TRBD1 (5 bases). CDR3 size: 13 residues. Germline V lookup: CDR1 SGHRS, CDR2 YFSETQ. Full variable domain (remainder filled in from reference TRBV5-1 and TRBJ1-5): KAGVTQTPRYLIKTRGQQVTLSCSPISGHRSVSWYQQTPGQGLQFLFEYFSETQRNKGNFPGRFSGRQFSNSRSEMNVSTLELGDSALYLCASGLDGAQPQHFGDGTRLSIL.

This clonotype was observed a few times. The CDR3: CASSPRLRGPQETQYF. CDR3 sequence (DNA): TGCGCCAGCAGCCCTCGGCTCCGGGGACCTCAAGAGACCCAGTACTTC. This rearrangement joins TRBV5-1 to TRBJ2-5; D is possibly TRBD1 or TRBD2 (5 bases each). The V gene lost 4 bases and the J gene lost 2 bases, with 18 bases spanning the gap. Germline CDR1 reads SGHRS; CDR2 reads YFSETQ. The CDR3 is made up of 16 amino acids.

The chain employs TRBV9 and TRBJ1-1; the D gene is possibly TRBD1 (5 bases). V dropped 5 bases and J dropped 3 bases, with 14 bases sitting between them. The germline CDR1 and CDR2 sequences are SGDLS and YYNGEE. There are 14 residues in the CDR3. The CDR3 bases are TGTGCCAGCAGAACCGGGGGGAAGGACACTGAAGCTTTCTTT. It yields the protein CASRTGGKDTEAFF.

The chain recombines TRBV5-6 with TRBJ2-7; 9 positions match TRBD1. CDR3 length equals 13 residues. The J segment lost 8 bases and the V segment lost 0 bases, leaving 3 bases of the junction unmatched. Per the germline V gene, CDR1 is SGHDT and CDR2 is YYEEEE. This chain's CDR3 is CASSLAGQGQQYF. The CDR3 DNA follows: TGTGCCAGCAGCTTGGCGGGACAGGGCCAGCAGTACTTC. The variable domain in full, completed from reference TRBV5-6 and TRBJ2-7, reads DAGVTQSPTHLIKTRGQQVTLRCSPKSGHDTVSWYQQALGQGPQFIFQYYEEEERQRGNFPDRFSGHQFPNYSSELNVNALLLGDSALYLCASSLAGQGQQYFGPGTRLTVT.

This sequence joins TRBV7-2 and TRBJ2-5; D unresolved. Germline V lookup: CDR1 SGHTA, CDR2 FQGNSA. V dropped 6 bases and J dropped 0 bases, with 14 bases sitting between them. The CDR3 is 15 residues long. CDR3 protein: CASSIPSPYQETQYF. The CDR3 nucleotides are TGTGCCAGCAGTATCCCCTCCCCTTACCAAGAGACCCAGTACTTC.

J is TRBJ2-5 and V is TRBV3-1, with D unclear. The V and J ends lost 0 bases and 5 bases respectively, with 10 bases between them. The length of the CDR3 is 14 residues. In germline, CDR1 is LGHDT, CDR2 YNNKEL (reference sequence). CDR3 in amino acids: CASSQDSRFETQYF. CDR3 bases: TGTGCCAGCAGCCAAGATTCTCGGTTTGAGACCCAGTACTTC.

This clonotype was seen more than once but under ten times. The V and J genes are TRBV12-3 or TRBV12-4 and TRBJ1-3, with D tentatively TRBD1 (6 bases). V was clipped by 6 bases and J by 0 bases, with 9 bases between them. The CDR3 is 14 amino acids. CDR3 nucleotide sequence: TGTGCCAGCAGACAACAGGGCTCTGGAAACACCATATATTTT. Translation: CASRQQGSGNTIYF.

This clonotype showed up just a few times. The chain carries TRBV7-9 and TRBJ2-3, with 8 positions matching TRBD1. V lost 1 base and J lost 0; bases outside the gene matches: 6. Germline V lookup: CDR1 SEHNR, CDR2 FQNEAQ (reference sequence). There are 17 residues in the CDR3. CDR3 nucleotides: TGTGCCAGCAGCTTAGAGAGGACAGGGACTAGCACAGATACGCAGTATTTT. Translated, it gives CASSLERTGTSTDTQYF.

The chain combines TRBV2 with TRBJ2-3; either TRBD1 or TRBD2 may supply D (5 bases each). Trimming took 7 bases from V and 1 from J, leaving 21 bases between them. Germline loops: CDR1 SNHLY, CDR2 FYNNEI. The CDR3 has 17 amino acids. CDR3 protein: CASTQGDLHGGTDTQYF. The DNA of the CDR3 is TGTGCCAGCACTCAGGGAGACCTCCACGGTGGCACAGATACGCAGTATTTT.

The gene calls are TRBV10-3 and TRBJ2-5; D not resolved. Trimming shortened V by 2 bases and J by 5 bases, and 12 bases separated the two germline ends. CDR3 length: 14 residues. Germline CDR1 ENHRY, CDR2 SYGVKD. CDR3 in DNA: TGTGCCATCAGTGAGGAGAATGTCGGGGAGACCCAGTACTTC. It codes for CAISEENVGETQYF.

The chain carries TRBV10-3 and TRBJ2-6, with D perhaps TRBD1 or TRBD2 (5 bases each). CDR1 and CDR2 from the germline V gene are ENHRY and SYGVKD. The CDR3 loop spans 16 amino acids. The V and J ends lost 5 bases and 6 bases respectively, with 17 bases between them. The CDR3 sequence is CAISPGPSDLANVLTF. The DNA for the CDR3 is TGTGCCATCAGTCCGGGACCTTCGGATTTGGCCAACGTCCTGACTTTC.

The chain uses TRBV7-2 and TRBJ1-1; D might be TRBD1 (6 bases). The V end lost 4 bases, the J end lost 4 bases, and 16 bases lay between the germline ends. The CDR3 is 15 amino acids. Germline V gives CDR1 SGHTA, CDR2 FQGNSA. The DNA of the CDR3 is TGTGCCAGCAGCTCCGCGCCAGGGGCAGGCACTGAAGCTTTCTTT. Translated, it gives CASSSAPGAGTEAFF.